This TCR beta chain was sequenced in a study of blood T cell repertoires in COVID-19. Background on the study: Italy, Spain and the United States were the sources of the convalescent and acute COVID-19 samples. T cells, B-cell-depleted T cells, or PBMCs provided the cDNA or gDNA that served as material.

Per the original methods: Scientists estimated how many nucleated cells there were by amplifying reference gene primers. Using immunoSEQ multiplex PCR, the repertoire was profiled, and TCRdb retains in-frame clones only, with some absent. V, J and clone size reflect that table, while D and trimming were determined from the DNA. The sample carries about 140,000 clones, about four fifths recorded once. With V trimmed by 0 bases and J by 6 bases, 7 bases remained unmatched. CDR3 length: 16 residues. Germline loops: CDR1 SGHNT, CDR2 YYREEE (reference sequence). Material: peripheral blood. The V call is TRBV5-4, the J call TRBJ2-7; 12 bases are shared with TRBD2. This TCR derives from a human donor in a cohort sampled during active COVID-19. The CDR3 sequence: CASSLELAGGRSEQYF. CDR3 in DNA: TGTGCCAGCAGCTTGGAGCTAGCGGGAGGGCGGTCCGAGCAGTACTTC.